This paragraph covers one TCR beta chain sequence. What it binds is unknown. This sample stems from a study of cytomegalovirus exposure and HLA in healthy donors. Looking at the study overall: Out of 300 to 500 genotyped donors, roughly 80% belonged to the Caucasian-associated ancestry cluster. Points from the study as a whole: Rarity characterized most TCR sequences, yet some public TCRs appeared in many donors. Most likely, a cluster of highly shared sequence variants arose as a sequencing artifact. A later analysis found common viral pathogens apparently linked to several of the most significant clusters.

13 Jbeta primers and 60 Vbeta primers were used for the PCR. Assay used: immunoSEQ multiplex PCR; TCRdb lists only in-frame clones, some missing. The sample yields about 120,000 clones, about three fifths seen once. J lost 4 bases, V lost 4 bases, and 6 bases had no gene match. Germline V gene sequence: CDR1 SGHDT, CDR2 YYEEEE. This CDR3 has 15 residues. This chain uses TRBV5-6 with TRBJ2-5; TRBD1 agrees at 11 bases. The sample comprised PBMCs. The clonotype originates from a woman in her forties in good health and CMV-seropositive. The DNA for the CDR3 is TGTGCCAGCAGCGGAGGGACAGGGGGATTAGAGACCCAGTACTTC. Translation: CASSGGTGGLETQYF.